This T cell receptor beta chain was sequenced in a study of cytomegalovirus exposure and HLA in healthy donors. Use of 60 Vbeta and 13 Jbeta primers characterized the PCR. Assay used: immunoSEQ multiplex PCR; TCRdb lists only in-frame clones, some missing. The sample holds 160,000 or so clones, around four fifths seen once. V shed 6 bases and J 6 bases; nucleotides not matched to a gene: 2. The germline CDR1 and CDR2 sequences are SGHAT and FQNNGV. The CDR3 spans 13 residues. The source is a woman under 30 in good health and CMV-seronegative. Source material: PBMCs. The gene calls are TRBV11-2 and TRBJ2-3, with TRBD1 identical over 11 bases. The CDR3 nucleotides are TGTGCCAGCAGGGGACAGGGGGGCGATACGCAGTATTTT. It encodes CASRGQGGDTQYF.